This T cell receptor (beta chain) was captured by sequencing in a study of sequential checkpoint blockade in melanoma. Looking at the study overall: Arm A got nivolumab then ipilimumab; arm B the reverse, 1:1. Maintenance nivolumab came after either treatment sequence.

Treatment specified: randomized to nivolumab then ipilimumab (arm A) or the reverse (arm B). DNA-damaging chemotherapy had not been given to any patient beforehand. Live CD3+CD8+ CD19− CD56− cells were sorted from PBMCs. The protocol was immunoSEQ multiplex PCR, while the TCRdb copy is restricted to in-frame clones and leaves out a portion. The data contain over 25,000 clones, 60% to 85% of them singletons. This CDR3 is 15 amino acids long. The chain links TRBV21-1 to TRBJ1-2. TRBV21-1 is a pseudogene segment. The sequence was collected from a human donor with melanoma. The sequenced sample was CD8+ T cells sorted from blood (inferred from file names), obtained from a patient given nivolumab and ipilimumab in sequence. This CDR3 is CASSLTERGKNGYTF. The CDR3 bases are TGTGCCAGCAGCCTCACGGAGCGGGGGAAGAATGGCTACACCTTC.